This T cell receptor beta chain was recovered during a study of cytomegalovirus exposure and HLA in healthy donors. Germline values: CDR1 KGHSH, CDR2 LQKENI. This CDR3 has 14 amino acids. V was trimmed by 2 bases and J by 2 bases, leaving 7 bases between them. Primers included in the PCR were 60 Vbeta and 13 Jbeta primers. Profiled with immunoSEQ multiplex PCR; TCRdb holds only in-frame clones, not every one. Of about 120,000 clones detected, around 65% appear once; the ten largest clones hold approximately 1.5%. The sequenced sample was PBMCs. This receptor was identified in a man between 18 and 35 years old in good health and CMV-seronegative. V and J are TRBV18 and TRBJ1-5; D is unresolved. Here the CDR3 reads CASSPDGGNQPQHF. The CDR3 coding sequence is TGTGCCAGCTCACCAGACGGAGGCAATCAGCCCCAGCATTTT.